Listed below are T cell receptor beta chains from one sample, sequenced in a study of cytomegalovirus exposure and HLA in healthy donors. Clones were read by immunoSEQ multiplex PCR, and TCRdb kept only the in-frame ones, dropping some. The sample lists around 94,000 clones, around 57% occurring once. Sequenced: PBMCs. The receptors come from a human donor in good health. The CDR3 runs from the conserved cysteine through the conserved F or W. The D gene is left open where the match is weak. Only some rows state a clone size, as once, few, many or a class for expanded clones.

clone size: .
CDR3 length: 17
J gene: TRBJ2-1
V gene: TRBV19
D gene: .
CDR3 protein: CASRRQVSGQTYNEQFF
CDR3 DNA: TGTGCCAGTAGACGTCAGGTTAGTGGACAGACCTACAATGAGCAGTTCTTC

clone size: few
CDR3 length: 14
J gene: TRBJ2-1
V gene: TRBV7-9
D gene: TRBD1
CDR3 protein: CATLTGATDAEQFF
CDR3 DNA: TGTGCCACCCTGACAGGGGCTACGGATGCTGAGCAGTTCTTC

clone size: .
CDR3 length: 14
J gene: TRBJ1-1
V gene: TRBV5-1
D gene: TRBD1
CDR3 protein: CASSGGQTNTEAFF
CDR3 DNA: TGCGCCAGCAGCGGGGGACAGACGAACACTGAAGCTTTCTTT

clone size: once
CDR3 length: 15
J gene: TRBJ2-7
V gene: TRBV4-2
D gene: .
CDR3 protein: CASSQAQRSTYEQYF
CDR3 DNA: TGTGCCAGCAGCCAAGCCCAAAGATCAACCTACGAGCAGTACTTC

clone size: few
CDR3 length: 15
J gene: TRBJ2-7
V gene: TRBV6-5
D gene: .
CDR3 protein: CATRPPGLGTYEQYF
CDR3 DNA: TGTGCCACCCGCCCCCCGGGACTCGGTACCTACGAGCAGTACTTC

clone size: few
CDR3 length: 15
J gene: TRBJ2-5
V gene: TRBV19
D gene: TRBD2
CDR3 protein: CASSIGGIQGETQYF
CDR3 DNA: TGTGCCAGTAGTATCGGGGGGATCCAGGGCGAGACCCAGTACTTC

clone size: few
CDR3 length: 14
J gene: TRBJ2-7
V gene: TRBV10-3
D gene: .
CDR3 protein: CAISESPLSYEQYF
CDR3 DNA: TGTGCCATCAGTGAGTCGCCCCTCTCCTACGAGCAGTACTTC

clone size: .
CDR3 length: 15
J gene: TRBJ1-1
V gene: TRBV14
D gene: TRBD1
CDR3 protein: CASSQDSGGNTEAFF
CDR3 DNA: TGTGCCAGCAGCCAAGATTCAGGGGGGAACACTGAAGCTTTCTTT

clone size: few
CDR3 length: 14
J gene: TRBJ2-7
V gene: TRBV5-1
D gene: .
CDR3 protein: CASSWLEAGYEQYF
CDR3 DNA: TGCGCCAGCAGCTGGTTGGAGGCCGGATACGAGCAGTACTTC

clone size: .
CDR3 length: 17
J gene: TRBJ2-1
V gene: TRBV6-1
D gene: .
CDR3 protein: CASSELGRGSFYNEQFF
CDR3 DNA: TGTGCCAGCAGTGAACTGGGTAGGGGAAGTTTTTACAATGAGCAGTTCTTC

clone size: few
CDR3 length: 16
J gene: TRBJ2-1
V gene: TRBV19
D gene: TRBD2
CDR3 protein: CASSPLHSGRNNEQFF
CDR3 DNA: TGTGCCAGTAGTCCCCTGCATAGCGGGCGAAACAATGAGCAGTTCTTC

clone size: .
CDR3 length: 15
J gene: TRBJ1-1
V gene: TRBV4-1
D gene: .
CDR3 protein: CASSQAGAWNTEAFF
CDR3 DNA: TGCGCCAGCAGCCAAGCTGGGGCATGGAACACTGAAGCTTTCTTT

clone size: .
CDR3 length: 15
J gene: TRBJ2-1
V gene: TRBV4-1
D gene: TRBD2
CDR3 protein: CASSQGQREGDEQFF
CDR3 DNA: TGCGCCAGCAGCCAAGGCCAGCGGGAGGGCGATGAGCAGTTCTTC

clone size: .
CDR3 length: 16
J gene: TRBJ2-2
V gene: TRBV30
D gene: TRBD1
CDR3 protein: CAWKNRGQGSTGELFF
CDR3 DNA: TGTGCCTGGAAAAACAGGGGGCAAGGGAGCACCGGGGAGCTGTTTTTT

clone size: .
CDR3 length: 16
J gene: TRBJ1-5
V gene: TRBV28
D gene: TRBD1
CDR3 protein: CASSFRQGLPNQPQHF
CDR3 DNA: TGTGCCAGCAGTTTTCGACAGGGGCTCCCTAATCAGCCCCAGCATTTT

clone size: .
CDR3 length: 13
J gene: TRBJ2-4
V gene: TRBV27
D gene: .
CDR3 protein: CASGAGAKNIQYF
CDR3 DNA: TGTGCCAGCGGAGCTGGGGCCAAAAACATTCAGTACTTC

clone size: .
CDR3 length: 15
J gene: TRBJ2-3
V gene: TRBV6-1
D gene: TRBD2
CDR3 protein: CASSEASGSPDTQYF
CDR3 DNA: TGTGCCAGCAGTGAAGCTAGCGGGAGCCCAGATACGCAGTATTTT

clone size: .
CDR3 length: 13
J gene: TRBJ2-7
V gene: TRBV2
D gene: TRBD1
CDR3 protein: CASKGQGSYEQYF
CDR3 DNA: TGTGCCAGCAAGGGACAGGGCTCCTACGAGCAGTACTTC

clone size: .
CDR3 length: 14
J gene: TRBJ2-5
V gene: TRBV9
D gene: .
CDR3 protein: CASSVSGIEETQYF
CDR3 DNA: TGTGCCAGCAGCGTTTCCGGGATCGAAGAGACCCAGTACTTC